This is a list of T cell receptor beta chains from one sample in a study of T cells in Graves' hyperthyroidism and ophthalmopathy. TCRdb processed the multiplex PCR reads anew with MiXCR; each CDR3 protein has one entry. Found here are around 380,000 distinct CDR3 sequences, approximately 13% of them singletons; the top ten hold less than 25%. The specimen sequenced was blood. The receptors were gathered from a young man with Graves' hyperthyroidism that later progressed to Graves' ophthalmopathy. Each CDR3 is given with its conserved first and last residue. A D gene is named only where the DNA matches it firmly. Expanded clones get a size class; other rows say once, few or many, or leave the size out.

abundance: many; d_gene: .; j_gene: TRBJ2-5; v_gene: TRBV10-3; CDR3nt: TGTGCCATCAGGGACAGTACTTTCCAAGAGACCCAGTACTTC; CDR3aa: CAIRDSTFQETQYF
abundance: few; d_gene: TRBD1; j_gene: TRBJ2-2; v_gene: TRBV7-3; CDR3nt: TGTGCCAGCAGCATTGTAGGGGGCGGGCTGTCTTTT; CDR3aa: CASSIVGGGLSF
abundance: many; d_gene: TRBD2; j_gene: TRBJ2-7; v_gene: TRBV12-3/TRBV12-4; CDR3nt: TGTGCCAGCAGCCCAAGCGGGGGGGTATACGAGCAGTACTTC; CDR3aa: CASSPSGGVYEQYF
abundance: many; d_gene: TRBD2; j_gene: TRBJ2-5; v_gene: TRBV27; CDR3nt: TGTGCCAGCAGTTTATCCCTAGCGGGGGGACAAGAGACCCAGTACTTC; CDR3aa: CASSLSLAGGQETQYF
abundance: many; d_gene: TRBD1; j_gene: TRBJ2-7; v_gene: TRBV12-3/TRBV12-4; CDR3nt: TGTGCCAGCAGTCCGGGGACAGGGGGGAAGCAGTACTTC; CDR3aa: CASSPGTGGKQYF
abundance: many; d_gene: TRBD1; j_gene: TRBJ2-7; v_gene: TRBV3-1; CDR3nt: TGTGCCAGCAGCCAAGATCCGGACAGGCGAACCTACGAGCAGTACTTC; CDR3aa: CASSQDPDRRTYEQYF
abundance: many; d_gene: .; j_gene: TRBJ2-2; v_gene: TRBV6-1; CDR3nt: TGTGCCAGCAGTTGGGCACCCACCGGGGAGCTGTTTTTT; CDR3aa: CASSWAPTGELFF
abundance: many; d_gene: .; j_gene: TRBJ1-4; v_gene: TRBV12-3/TRBV12-4; CDR3nt: TGTGCCAGCAGGACCAAATACAGCGATCATAATGAAAAACTGTTTTTT; CDR3aa: CASRTKYSDHNEKLFF
abundance: few; d_gene: TRBD1; j_gene: TRBJ2-3; v_gene: TRBV29-1; CDR3nt: TGCAGCAAACGACAGGGGGGCGCAGATACGCAGTATTTT; CDR3aa: CSKRQGGADTQYF
abundance: .; d_gene: .; j_gene: TRBJ1-6; v_gene: TRBV7-9; CDR3nt: TGTGCCAGCAGCTTAGCCTTGGGGAATTCACCCCTCCACTTT; CDR3aa: CASSLALGNSPLHF
abundance: .; d_gene: TRBD1; j_gene: TRBJ2-6; v_gene: TRBV2; CDR3nt: TGTGCCAGCAGTGAAGCGCACATACAGGGGTTTGGGGCCAACGTCCTGACTTTC; CDR3aa: CASSEAHIQGFGANVLTF
abundance: many; d_gene: .; j_gene: TRBJ1-4; v_gene: TRBV25-1; CDR3nt: TGTGCCAGCAGTAGACAGGAGCCAACTAATGAAAAACTGTTTTTT; CDR3aa: CASSRQEPTNEKLFF
abundance: many; d_gene: TRBD2; j_gene: TRBJ2-1; v_gene: TRBV7-3; CDR3nt: TGTGCCAGCAGCTCCGGACTAGCGGGGGGCGATGAGCAGTTCTTC; CDR3aa: CASSSGLAGGDEQFF
abundance: many; d_gene: TRBD1; j_gene: TRBJ1-6; v_gene: TRBV11-2; CDR3nt: TGTGCCAGCAGCGCCCGGGACAGATATAATTCACCCCTCCACTTT; CDR3aa: CASSARDRYNSPLHF
abundance: .; d_gene: .; j_gene: TRBJ2-5; v_gene: TRBV18; CDR3nt: TGTGCCAGCTCACCAAATCAGGATGCTCAAGAGACCCAGTACTTC; CDR3aa: CASSPNQDAQETQYF
abundance: .; d_gene: TRBD2; j_gene: TRBJ2-6; v_gene: TRBV7-2; CDR3nt: TGTGCCAGCAGCTTATCCCGACTAGCGGGAGAATCTGGGGCCAACGTCCTGACTTTC; CDR3aa: CASSLSRLAGESGANVLTF
abundance: many; d_gene: .; j_gene: TRBJ2-7; v_gene: TRBV15; CDR3nt: TGTGCCACCAGCAGCCATCAGGGAGTTACCTACGAGCAGTACTTC; CDR3aa: CATSSHQGVTYEQYF
abundance: .; d_gene: .; j_gene: TRBJ1-1; v_gene: TRBV7-9; CDR3nt: TGTGCCAGCAGCTTAGGGGGAACGGCTGAAGCTTTCTTT; CDR3aa: CASSLGGTAEAFF
abundance: few; d_gene: .; j_gene: TRBJ2-5; v_gene: TRBV11-3; CDR3nt: TGTGCCAGCCGCGCGGAGACCCAGTACTTC; CDR3aa: CASRAETQYF
abundance: .; d_gene: TRBD2; j_gene: TRBJ2-7; v_gene: TRBV10-3; CDR3nt: TGTGCCATCAGTGAGAGTCGGGACCTACTAGCGGGTTACGAGCAGTACTTC; CDR3aa: CAISESRDLLAGYEQYF
abundance: .; d_gene: .; j_gene: TRBJ1-2; v_gene: TRBV5-1; CDR3nt: TGCGCCAGCAGCTTTTTGCAGGAAGATGGCTACACCTTC; CDR3aa: CASSFLQEDGYTF
abundance: many; d_gene: .; j_gene: TRBJ1-5; v_gene: TRBV27; CDR3nt: TGTGCCAGCAGTTTATGGCCCAATAGCAATCAGCCCCAGCATTTT; CDR3aa: CASSLWPNSNQPQHF
abundance: many; d_gene: .; j_gene: TRBJ1-1; v_gene: TRBV28; CDR3nt: TGTGCCAGCAGTTTGGTCGATCAGAACACTGAAGCCTTCTTT; CDR3aa: CASSLVDQNTEAFF
abundance: many; d_gene: .; j_gene: TRBJ1-1; v_gene: TRBV10-3; CDR3nt: TGTGCCATCAGTGACCCCAGGGTTAACACTGAAGCTTTCTTT; CDR3aa: CAISDPRVNTEAFF
abundance: many; d_gene: .; j_gene: TRBJ1-2; v_gene: TRBV3-1; CDR3nt: TGTGCCAGCAGCCAAGCAAAAAACTATGGCTACACCTTC; CDR3aa: CASSQAKNYGYTF
abundance: many; d_gene: .; j_gene: TRBJ1-1; v_gene: TRBV28; CDR3nt: TGTGCCAGCAGTTCGCGGACACGAGTGAACACTGAAGCTTTCTTT; CDR3aa: CASSSRTRVNTEAFF
abundance: many; d_gene: .; j_gene: TRBJ1-5; v_gene: TRBV12-3/TRBV12-4; CDR3nt: TGTGCCAGCACAGGGAGGGGTCAGCCCCAGCATTTT; CDR3aa: CASTGRGQPQHF
abundance: few; d_gene: .; j_gene: TRBJ2-7; v_gene: TRBV11-2; CDR3nt: TGTGCCAGCAGCCGACAGACCCCCTACGAGCAGTACTTC; CDR3aa: CASSRQTPYEQYF
abundance: few; d_gene: TRBD1; j_gene: TRBJ1-5; v_gene: TRBV20-1; CDR3nt: TGCAGTGCTAGAGATAACAGGGGGCTTTGGAGCAATCAGCCCCAGCATTTT; CDR3aa: CSARDNRGLWSNQPQHF
abundance: .; d_gene: .; j_gene: TRBJ1-2; v_gene: TRBV6-1; CDR3nt: TGTGCCAGCAGTGAATTTCACGGGGGGCATGGCTACACCTTC; CDR3aa: CASSEFHGGHGYTF
abundance: .; d_gene: TRBD1; j_gene: TRBJ1-2; v_gene: TRBV6-2/TRBV6-3; CDR3nt: TGTGCCAGCAGTGCTCACCGGGACAGAGCTAACTATGGCTACACCTTC; CDR3aa: CASSAHRDRANYGYTF
abundance: many; d_gene: TRBD1; j_gene: TRBJ2-3; v_gene: TRBV7-2; CDR3nt: TGTGCCAGCAGCTTAGCGCACGGGACAGGGAGTAGCACAGATACGCAGTATTTT; CDR3aa: CASSLAHGTGSSTDTQYF
abundance: few; d_gene: .; j_gene: TRBJ2-7; v_gene: TRBV6-1; CDR3nt: TGTGCCAGCAGGCCCCCTGGGGGATACGAGCAGTACTTC; CDR3aa: CASRPPGGYEQYF
abundance: many; d_gene: TRBD1; j_gene: TRBJ2-1; v_gene: TRBV7-6; CDR3nt: TGTGGGTGCAGCTTAGGACAGGGGGCTAACAATGAGCAGTTCTTC; CDR3aa: CGCSLGQGANNEQFF
abundance: many; d_gene: .; j_gene: TRBJ2-7; v_gene: TRBV6-1; CDR3nt: TGTGCCAGCAGTGAAGTAGGAGCAAACTCCTACGAGCAGTACTTC; CDR3aa: CASSEVGANSYEQYF
abundance: many; d_gene: TRBD1; j_gene: TRBJ2-7; v_gene: TRBV24-1; CDR3nt: TGTGCCACCAGTGAAGCCGGGACAGATAACGAGCAGTACTTC; CDR3aa: CATSEAGTDNEQYF
abundance: few; d_gene: TRBD2; j_gene: TRBJ2-5; v_gene: TRBV7-3; CDR3nt: TGTGCCAGCAGCTTAACGGGCGGGGGGGCCGGTGAGACCCAGTACTTC; CDR3aa: CASSLTGGGAGETQYF
abundance: .; d_gene: TRBD1; j_gene: TRBJ1-6; v_gene: TRBV10-2; CDR3nt: TGCGCCAGCAGTATGGACAGGGGTTTCGCCCTCCACTTT; CDR3aa: CASSMDRGFALHF
abundance: many; d_gene: TRBD2; j_gene: TRBJ2-3; v_gene: TRBV20-1; CDR3nt: TGCAGTGCTAGGTTCGCGGGGGGCACAGATACGCAGTATTTT; CDR3aa: CSARFAGGTDTQYF
abundance: many; d_gene: TRBD1; j_gene: TRBJ2-2; v_gene: TRBV24-1; CDR3nt: TGTGCCACCAGTGACGACCCCAGGGGGCGAACCGGGGAGCTGTTTTTT; CDR3aa: CATSDDPRGRTGELFF
abundance: many; d_gene: .; j_gene: TRBJ2-3; v_gene: TRBV12-3/TRBV12-4; CDR3nt: TGTGCCAGCAGTTTAAAGGGTAGCACAGATACGCAGTATTTT; CDR3aa: CASSLKGSTDTQYF
abundance: .; d_gene: .; j_gene: TRBJ1-3; v_gene: TRBV29-1; CDR3nt: TGCAGCGTTGAAAATTACGGCCGGCTAGGAAACACCATATATTTT; CDR3aa: CSVENYGRLGNTIYF
abundance: few; d_gene: .; j_gene: TRBJ2-1; v_gene: TRBV7-2; CDR3nt: TGTGCCAGCAGCTTATCTCGGGTCAGGGGTAGGAATGAGCAGTTCTTC; CDR3aa: CASSLSRVRGRNEQFF
abundance: .; d_gene: TRBD2; j_gene: TRBJ2-7; v_gene: TRBV6-2/TRBV6-3; CDR3nt: TGTGCCAGCATTCTCTGGCGGGGGGGGACCTACGAGCAGTACTTC; CDR3aa: CASILWRGGTYEQYF
abundance: few; d_gene: .; j_gene: TRBJ2-7; v_gene: TRBV14; CDR3nt: TGTGCCAGCAGCCAAGCCCGGGGCGCTGGGGAGCAGTACTTC; CDR3aa: CASSQARGAGEQYF
abundance: many; d_gene: TRBD1; j_gene: TRBJ2-5; v_gene: TRBV2; CDR3nt: TGTGCCAGCAGTCGACAGGGGAGTGTAGAGACCCAGTACTTC; CDR3aa: CASSRQGSVETQYF
abundance: few; d_gene: .; j_gene: TRBJ2-7; v_gene: TRBV19; CDR3nt: TGTGCCAGTACCAGACGACTCGGACCGGCCTACGAGCAGTACTTC; CDR3aa: CASTRRLGPAYEQYF
abundance: few; d_gene: TRBD2; j_gene: TRBJ2-3; v_gene: TRBV5-1; CDR3nt: TGCGCCAGCAGCATTAGCGGGGGCACAGATACGCAGTATTTT; CDR3aa: CASSISGGTDTQYF
abundance: few; d_gene: TRBD1; j_gene: TRBJ2-3; v_gene: TRBV29-1; CDR3nt: TGCAGCGTTGAAAGAGGGGGCACAAATACGCAGTATTTT; CDR3aa: CSVERGGTNTQYF
abundance: many; d_gene: TRBD1; j_gene: TRBJ1-5; v_gene: TRBV12-3/TRBV12-4; CDR3nt: TGTGCCAGCAGGACAGGGGGCGGCAATCAGCCCCAGCATTTT; CDR3aa: CASRTGGGNQPQHF
abundance: .; d_gene: TRBD2; j_gene: TRBJ2-1; v_gene: TRBV6-4; CDR3nt: TGTGCCAGCAGTGACTTTGCGGGGGGGTACGAGCAGTTCTTC; CDR3aa: CASSDFAGGYEQFF
abundance: many; d_gene: .; j_gene: TRBJ2-7; v_gene: TRBV7-9; CDR3nt: TGTGCCAGCAGCTCAACAAGAGACTATTCCTACGAGCAGTACTTC; CDR3aa: CASSSTRDYSYEQYF
abundance: many; d_gene: .; j_gene: TRBJ1-5; v_gene: TRBV27; CDR3nt: TGTGCCAGCAGTTTATATGGGGTTGGTCAGCCCCAGCATTTT; CDR3aa: CASSLYGVGQPQHF
abundance: many; d_gene: .; j_gene: TRBJ1-5; v_gene: TRBV28; CDR3nt: TGTGCCAGCAGTCCCCGGACAGTAAATCAGCCCCAGCATTTT; CDR3aa: CASSPRTVNQPQHF
abundance: .; d_gene: TRBD2; j_gene: TRBJ2-1; v_gene: TRBV12-3/TRBV12-4; CDR3nt: TGTGCCAGCAGTCGTAGCGGGGGGGGGATTGATGAGCAGTTCTTC; CDR3aa: CASSRSGGGIDEQFF
abundance: .; d_gene: .; j_gene: TRBJ1-1; v_gene: TRBV15; CDR3nt: TGTGCCACCAGCCGAACAGAGAACACTGAAGCTTTCTTT; CDR3aa: CATSRTENTEAFF
abundance: .; d_gene: .; j_gene: TRBJ2-7; v_gene: TRBV15; CDR3nt: TGTGCCACCAGCAGAGATCAAGACTACGAGCAGTACTTC; CDR3aa: CATSRDQDYEQYF
abundance: many; d_gene: .; j_gene: TRBJ1-1; v_gene: TRBV7-6; CDR3nt: TGTGCCAGCAGCTTAGAAATCAGCACTGAAGCTTTCTTT; CDR3aa: CASSLEISTEAFF
abundance: many; d_gene: TRBD1; j_gene: TRBJ2-1; v_gene: TRBV7-3; CDR3nt: TGTGCCAGCAGCTTAGACAGGGCCCTGGGCAATGAGCAGTTCTTC; CDR3aa: CASSLDRALGNEQFF